The clone carrying this T cell receptor (beta chain) was observed at least ten times. Its antigen remains unidentified. This sample was included in a study of T cells in Graves' hyperthyroidism and ophthalmopathy. For ophthalmopathy patients, the Clinical Activity Score was at least 3 and the NOSPECS grade at least 4; duration was under 3 months. Thyroid ultrasound and orbital computed tomography, with clinical symptoms and serum thyroxine and TRAb, informed diagnoses. Study-wide results and caveats: Ophthalmopathy was separated from stable hyperthyroidism by a 13 V-J model. Blood also carried most thyroid clonotypes expanded above 0.001.

RNA transcripts served as the template for amplifying TCR beta CDR3 regions. The primer set for the first-round RT-PCR of the TCR CDR3 was HTBI. TCRdb fed the multiplex PCR reads into MiXCR, producing one record per CDR3 protein. The data hold about 610,000 distinct CDR3 sequences, with roughly a sixth observed a single time. The sequenced sample consisted of blood. This clonotype was sampled from a woman aged 40 to 50 with Graves' ophthalmopathy.

This CDR3 reads CASTTSGGRGTIYF. For the CDR3, the DNA is TGTGCCAGCACCACTTCAGGGGGCAGAGGCACCATATATTTT. The V gene is TRBV3-1, the J gene TRBJ1-3, with 8 bases fitting TRBD1. The V and J ends lost 7 bases and 9 bases, in that order; junction bases with no gene match: 11. Germline CDR1 and CDR2: LGHDT and YNNKEL (reference sequence). CDR3 length equals 14 residues.